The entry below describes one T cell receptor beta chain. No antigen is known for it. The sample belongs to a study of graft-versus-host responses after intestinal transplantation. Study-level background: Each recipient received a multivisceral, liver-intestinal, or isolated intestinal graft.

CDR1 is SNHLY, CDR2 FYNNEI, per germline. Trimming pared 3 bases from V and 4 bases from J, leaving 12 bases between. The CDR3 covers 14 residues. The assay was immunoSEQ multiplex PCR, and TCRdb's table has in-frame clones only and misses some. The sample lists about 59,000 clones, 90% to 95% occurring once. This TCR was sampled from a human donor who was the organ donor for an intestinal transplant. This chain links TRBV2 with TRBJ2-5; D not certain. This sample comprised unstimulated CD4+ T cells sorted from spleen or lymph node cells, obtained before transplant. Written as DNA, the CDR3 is TGTGCCAGCAGTGACTCACCCCCTGGAGAGACCCAGTACTTC. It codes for CASSDSPPGETQYF.